This T cell receptor (beta chain) was sequenced in a study of T cell clones after liver transplantation. General study findings and limits: Conclusions were preliminary, with small, heterogeneous patient groups.

Clones were read by immunoSEQ multiplex PCR, and TCRdb kept only the in-frame ones, dropping some. There are 50,000 or so clones in the sample; approximately 71% occur only once, and 9.9% lies in the top ten. Of note for this clone: The antigen is not known.

Germline V CDR1 and CDR2: MNHEY, SVGAGI. The CDR3 spans 15 residues. Trimming left V 6 bases short and J 0 bases short, with 12 bases between. Thawed unstimulated PBMCs were FACS-sorted by CD3, CD4 and CD8 into two populations. The chain carries TRBV6-5 and TRBJ1-5; tentative D call: TRBD1 (5 bases). The material was CD4+ T cells from blood, obtained approximately 54 months after liver transplant. The clonotype originates from a human patient who received a liver transplant. Some T cells may trace back to the graft donor. The CDR3 DNA is TGTGCCAGCAGACAGGAGAATCATAGCAATCAGCCCCAGCATTTT. Its translation is CASRQENHSNQPQHF.